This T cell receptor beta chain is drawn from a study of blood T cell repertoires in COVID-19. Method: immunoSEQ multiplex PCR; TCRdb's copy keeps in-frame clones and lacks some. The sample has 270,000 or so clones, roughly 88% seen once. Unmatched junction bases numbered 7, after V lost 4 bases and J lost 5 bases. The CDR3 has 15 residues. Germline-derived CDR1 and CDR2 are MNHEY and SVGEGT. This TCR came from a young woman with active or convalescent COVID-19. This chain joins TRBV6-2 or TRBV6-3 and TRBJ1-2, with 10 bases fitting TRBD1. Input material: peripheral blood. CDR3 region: CASSWGTGEGYGYTF. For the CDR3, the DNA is TGTGCCAGCAGTTGGGGGACAGGGGAGGGGTATGGCTACACCTTC.